The 8 T cell receptor beta chains below were found in one sample sequenced in a study of T cells expressing NK-cell markers. TCRdb re-called the 5' RACE reads and catalogs CDR3 proteins one per entry, DNA excluded. The listing records about 540,000 distinct CDR3 sequences. Sequences were obtained from blood T cells: a sorted CD56 or NKG2C T cell subset, CD4+ or CD8+ T cells, or bulk PBMC T cells (not recorded which). The receptor source for this set is a man in his late teens or twenties in good health.

The CDR3 here is CASSYSTGGGRAFF. This chain uses TRBV6-5 with TRBJ1-1; TCRdb's D call of TRBD1 is untestable without DNA. CDR1 and CDR2 from the germline V gene are MNHEY and SVGAGI. This CDR3 has 14 residues.

CDR3 amino acids: CASSQGSGRGEQYF. The V and J genes are TRBV4-2 and TRBJ2-7; the TCRdb D gene call, TRBD1, has no DNA to confirm it. This CDR3 region has 14 residues. CDR1 is LGHNA and CDR2 is YNFKEQ in the germline V gene.

The gene calls are TRBV5-5 and TRBJ1-5; TCRdb designates TRBD1, a call that cannot be tested without DNA. CDR3 length: 13 amino acids. CDR1 and CDR2 from the germline V gene are SGHKS and YYEKEE (reference sequence). CDR3: CASTNGGYQPQHF.

The V and J genes are TRBV7-9 and TRBJ2-1; with no DNA, the TCRdb D assignment of TRBD2 cannot be verified. Per germline, CDR1 SEHNR and CDR2 FQNEAQ (reference sequence). CDR3 length: 14 residues. The CDR3 reads CASPDAGLANEQFF. Using reference TRBV7-9 and TRBJ2-1 for the parts outside the CDR3, the full variable domain is DTGVSQNPRHKITKRGQNVTFRCDPISEHNRLYWYRQTLGQGPEFLTYFQNEAQLEKSRLLSDRFSAERPKGSFSTLEIQRTEQGDSAMYLCASPDAGLANEQFFGPGTRLTVL.

The chain employs TRBV6-2 or TRBV6-3 and TRBJ2-3; the TRBD2 assignment by TCRdb is unverifiable without DNA. This CDR3 contains 16 residues. Germline CDR1 MNHEY, CDR2 SVGEGT. The CDR3 region is CASSPRLAGPPDTQYF.

This chain connects TRBV4-2 to TRBJ1-4; TCRdb returns TRBD1, unconfirmable since there is no DNA. The V gene's germline CDR1 is LGHNA and CDR2 YNFKEQ. The CDR3 covers 16 residues. The CDR3 protein is CASSQARQGGNEKLFF.

V is TRBV19 and J is TRBJ2-2; TCRdb names TRBD2, which stays unverified in the absence of DNA. Germline V gives CDR1 LNHDA, CDR2 SQIVND (reference sequence). This CDR3 is built from 14 residues. This CDR3 reads CASSSGSSSGELFF.

This chain connects TRBV23-1 to TRBJ1-1; the TCRdb D gene call, TRBD1, has no DNA to confirm it. TRBV23-1 qualifies as an ORF whose function is uncertain. This CDR3 contains 17 residues. CDR3 residues: CASSQWGCWVEMTEAFF.